This T cell receptor beta chain was recovered during a study of T cells after yellow fever vaccination (dated by TCRdb to the late 2010s). Notes on the research overall: The SMART-Seq v4 Ultra Low Input RNA kit was used to prepare libraries from fractions with low cell numbers. To follow T-cell clones before and after primary and booster YFV17D yellow fever vaccination, bulk TCR alpha and beta repertoires were sequenced over time. Two healthy male donors, one aged 18 to 29 and one aged 30 to 40 years, were included in the cohort. Bulk PBMC replicates and cell subsets were isolated from blood drawn at multiple timepoints before and after both primary and secondary immunization. Study-level results and caveats: A small share of clonotypes was detected in both CD4 and CD8 compartments, with the overlap likely arising from convergent recombination. Only two donors were included in the study, so the extent to which the findings can be generalized is limited. Compared with the primary T-cell response, the secondary T-cell response was faster but weaker, reaching its peak on day 5 rather than on day 15. After the booster, most clones that had expanded after primary vaccination were detected again (around 96% of CD4 and more than 80% of CD8), suggesting broad maintenance of memory. Computational filtering was required because FACS-sorted repertoires could contain abundant contaminating clonotypes from the bulk population.

The sequencer listed for this sample is Illumina NovaSeq 6000. Synthesis of TCR cDNA relied on 5'RACE template switching, a step that introduced a universal primer site along with unique molecular identifiers. Priming of cDNA synthesis was performed from both the TCR alpha and TCR beta constant segments. Library amplification used two PCR steps, and the second PCR step added sample barcodes and sequencing adapters. Sequencing of the libraries was done on either Illumina HiSeq 2500 (2x100 bp) or NovaSeq (2x150 bp). The authors' pipeline ran thus. Reads were demultiplexed and collapsed into UMI consensus sequences with MIGEC, and V(D)J alignment was performed with MiXCR. Vaccine-responding clonotypes were defined with edgeR using replicate PBMC samples, requiring FDR below 0.01 and a log2 fold change above 5 up to day 15. Bulk clonotypes were assigned CD4 or CD8 identity according to which sequenced CD4 or CD8 repertoire held them at higher abundance. Using fastp at Q25 and MiXCR, TCRdb reprocessed the public reads and kept productive beta chains. Every CDR3 protein is listed once, alongside the most common genes and DNA of its rows. These V and J calls derive from TCRdb rather than the authors' analysis. The sample table lists a few hundred thousand distinct CDR3 sequences, 18% of them with a count of one. The top ten constitute 15% to 20% of the sample.

As for this clonotype: The specificity of this receptor is unknown. No qualities accompany the bases; no much larger clone lies one base away.

CDR1 and CDR2 are read off the germline V gene as SQVTM and ANQGSEA. Counted from cysteine to phenylalanine, this CDR3 has 12 amino acids. Left in the record is the CDR3 DNA by itself, 36 bases read in frame from the first base. Deletion took 5 bases off V and 2 bases off J, with a span of 9 bases between the germline ends. In the paper's terms, the treatment or condition label means: live attenuated yellow fever vaccine strain. Two biological replicates of bulk PBMCs were collected at each blood-draw timepoint. PBMCs were isolated from peripheral blood using a standard Ficoll-Paque protocol. RNA was extracted with TriZol from bulk PBMCs, CD4 and CD8 fractions, and dextramer-positive and dextramer-negative fractions.

The rearranged segments are TRBV29-1 and TRBJ2-5, with the D gene not clear enough to name. The sample in question was PBMCs, obtained before the yellow fever booster vaccination. This TCR derives from a man between 18 and 35 years old who received the YFV17D yellow fever vaccine. The CDR3 protein sequence reads: CSVSPFQETQYF. The DNA sequence is as follows: TGCAGCGTTTCCCCCTTTCAAGAGACCCAGTACTTC.